The 14 T cell receptor beta chains presented below share a single source sample, sequenced in a study of T cells after yellow fever vaccination. TCRdb re-called the 5' RACE reads through MiXCR, storing one row per CDR3 protein. The sample carries around 260,000 distinct CDR3 sequences, about 5.2% recorded once. The sample consisted of CD4+ T cells sorted from PBMCs, taken on the day of the yellow fever booster vaccination. The source is a man younger than 35 who received the YFV17D yellow fever vaccine.

The genes are TRBV7-2 and TRBJ1-6; 8 positions agree with TRBD1. After removal of 7 bases from V and 5 bases from J, the junction contained 7 bases not matched to a gene. Germline CDR1 SGHTA, CDR2 FQGNSA. The CDR3 consists of 15 residues. CDR3: CASNRLTGDNSPLHF. The CDR3 nucleotides read TGTGCCAGCAACCGCCTGACAGGGGATAATTCACCCCTCCACTTT.

This chain uses TRBV6-5 with TRBJ2-5, with TRBD2 identical over 9 bases. There are 15 residues in the CDR3. CDR1 is MNHEY, CDR2 SVGAGI, per germline. V lost 5 bases and J lost 2; bases outside the gene matches: 6. The CDR3 loop reads CASSDRLAEQETQYF. For the CDR3, the DNA is TGTGCCAGCAGTGACAGACTAGCGGAGCAAGAGACCCAGTACTTC.

Ten or more counts support this clonotype. V usage is TRBV7-8 and J usage is TRBJ1-1, with D unclear. V was pared by 5 bases and J by 7 bases, with 14 bases between. This CDR3 is built from 13 residues. Germline CDR1 reads SGHVS; CDR2 reads FQNEAQ. DNA for the CDR3: TGTGCCAGCAGCCTCTCTGGGCAGCGTGAAGCTTTCTTT. This codes for CASSLSGQREAFF.

Only a few counts were recorded for this clonotype. CDR3 amino acids: CASSYSKFGSYNEQFF. CDR3 bases: TGTGCCAGCAGTTACTCAAAATTCGGTTCCTACAATGAGCAGTTCTTC. The rearrangement uses TRBV6-5 and TRBJ2-1; D is undetermined. Trimming removed 0 bases at V and 1 base at J, with 10 bases between. Germline-derived CDR1 and CDR2 are MNHEY and SVGAGI. The CDR3 is 16 residues long.

The sample holds many counts of this clonotype. The genes are TRBV6-5 and TRBJ2-3; D is unresolved. Germline CDR1 MNHEY, CDR2 SVGAGI. V was trimmed by 10 bases and J by 4 bases, leaving 12 bases between them. CDR3 length: 12 residues. The CDR3 nucleotides are TGTGCCACCATAGAGACGGCAGATACGCAGTATTTT. It is translated as CATIETADTQYF.

This clonotype was seen more than once but under ten times. The chain links TRBV4-3 to TRBJ1-2; D unclear. The germline V and J ends were trimmed by 2 bases and 5 bases, with 12 bases remaining between them. Per the germline V gene, CDR1 is LGHNA and CDR2 is YSLEER. The CDR3 extends over 14 amino acids. CDR3 residues: CASSQRRGTYGYTF. In nucleotides, the CDR3 is TGCGCCAGCAGCCAACGGAGAGGTACTTATGGCTACACCTTC.

In this sample, this clonotype turned up once. The J gene is TRBJ1-1, the V gene TRBV25-1, with TRBD1 matching 7 bases. The CDR3 contains 14 residues. With V trimmed by 6 bases and J by 3 bases, 7 bases remained unmatched. Germline-derived CDR1 and CDR2 are MGHDK and SYGVNS. CDR3 DNA: TGTGCCAGCAGCGACGGGACAGTCTACACTGAAGCTTTCTTT. Translating it yields CASSDGTVYTEAFF.

The table lists this clonotype with many counts. This chain uses TRBV5-1 with TRBJ1-1, with D hard to call. The V and J ends lost 4 bases and 1 base respectively, with 8 bases between them. CDR3 size: 13 residues. CDR1 is SGHRS and CDR2 is YFSETQ in the germline V gene. As DNA, the CDR3 is TGCGCCAGCAGCCGGGAGGGGAACACTGAAGCTTTCTTT. Its protein is CASSREGNTEAFF.

The chain combines TRBV6-2 or TRBV6-3 with TRBJ2-1, with D possibly TRBD1 on 5 matching bases. V was shortened by 5 bases and J by 6 bases, with 14 bases between the two germline ends. This CDR3 region has 14 residues. Germline V gene lookup returns CDR1 MNHEY and CDR2 SVGEGT. CDR3 nucleotides: TGTGCCAGCAGTCTGGGGCCCGCGGCCAATGAGCAGTTCTTC. This sequence encodes CASSLGPAANEQFF.

J is TRBJ2-1 and V is TRBV24-1; TRBD1 matches 7 bases. Trimming at V came to 9 bases and at J to 2 bases, leaving 6 bases not matched to a gene. CDR1 KGHDR and CDR2 SFDVKD come from the germline V gene. The CDR3 covers 14 residues. CDR3 region: CATHRDRTYNEQFF. CDR3 coding DNA: TGTGCCACCCACCGGGACAGAACCTACAATGAGCAGTTCTTC.

This clonotype appeared many times. The V gene is TRBV12-3 or TRBV12-4, the J gene TRBJ1-2; 9 nucleotides line up with TRBD1. This CDR3 is 14 amino acids long. V trimming: 1 base; J trimming: 8 bases; junction bases outside the gene matches: 5. The chain's CDR3 is CASSLVPTGGGYTF. The CDR3 DNA reads TGTGCCAGCAGTTTAGTTCCGACAGGGGGAGGCTACACCTTC.

To note about this clonotype: Its ends do not fully match the called genes, so a read error is possible. This chain uses TRBV2 with TRBJ2-4; 7 nucleotides match TRBD2. The CDR3 covers 12 residues. In germline, CDR1 is SNHLY, CDR2 FYNNEI. CDR3: CASSEGGSEGHF. Here the CDR3 DNA reads TGTGCCAGCAGTGAGGGGGGGTCTGAAGGGCACTTC. The full variable domain, its missing parts supplied by reference TRBV2 and TRBJ2-4, is EPEVTQTPSHQVTQMGQEVILRCVPISNHLYFYWYRQILGQKVEFLVSFYNNEISEKSEIFDDQFSVERPDGSNFTLKIRSTKLEDSAMYFCASSEGGSEGHFGAGTRLSVL.

The V gene is TRBV29-1, the J gene TRBJ2-3, with D perhaps TRBD1 (6 bases). This CDR3 has 13 amino acids. The V gene lost 3 bases and the J gene lost 1 base, with 8 bases spanning the gap. Germline V gene lookup returns CDR1 SQVTM and CDR2 ANQGSEA. The DNA for the CDR3 is TGCAGCGTTGATTCAGGGGGCACAGATACGCAGTATTTT. Its translation: CSVDSGGTDTQYF.

A few counts support this clonotype. V is TRBV18 and J is TRBJ1-6; 8 positions match TRBD1. The ends lost 3 bases at V and 7 bases at J; junction bases unmatched: 5. CDR1 KGHSH and CDR2 LQKENI come from the germline V gene. This CDR3 contains 15 residues. CDR3 region: CASSPLTGDNSPLHF. The DNA of the CDR3 is TGTGCCAGCTCACCGCTGACAGGGGACAATTCACCCCTCCACTTT. The variable domain in full, completed from reference TRBV18 and TRBJ1-6, reads NAGVMQNPRHLVRRRGQEARLRCSPMKGHSHVYWYRQLPEEGLKFMVYLQKENIIDESGMPKERFSAEFPKEGPSILRIQQVVRGDSAAYFCASSPLTGDNSPLHFGNGTRLTVT.